This entry concerns a single T cell receptor beta chain. The antigen is undetermined. This entry comes from a study of cytomegalovirus exposure and HLA in healthy donors. The germline V gene has CDR1 SQVTM and CDR2 ANQGSEA. CDR3 length: 13 residues. With V trimmed by 5 bases and J by 10 bases, 9 bases remained unmatched. Sequencing used immunoSEQ multiplex PCR; TCRdb keeps in-frame clones, though not all of them. The sample yields about 200,000 clones, 70% to 85% seen once. General study findings and limits: As was reported, the classifier diagnosed cytomegalovirus status with high specificity and sensitivity. Cytomegalovirus-associated status was assigned to about 180 TCR beta chains.

Sequencing was performed on PBMCs. The gene calls are TRBV29-1 and TRBJ2-1, with 9 bases fitting TRBD2. The receptor comes from a woman aged 25 to 45 in good health and CMV-seropositive. CDR3 amino acids: CSVTPAGGAEQFF. For the CDR3, the DNA is TGCAGCGTTACCCCAGCGGGGGGAGCCGAGCAGTTCTTC.